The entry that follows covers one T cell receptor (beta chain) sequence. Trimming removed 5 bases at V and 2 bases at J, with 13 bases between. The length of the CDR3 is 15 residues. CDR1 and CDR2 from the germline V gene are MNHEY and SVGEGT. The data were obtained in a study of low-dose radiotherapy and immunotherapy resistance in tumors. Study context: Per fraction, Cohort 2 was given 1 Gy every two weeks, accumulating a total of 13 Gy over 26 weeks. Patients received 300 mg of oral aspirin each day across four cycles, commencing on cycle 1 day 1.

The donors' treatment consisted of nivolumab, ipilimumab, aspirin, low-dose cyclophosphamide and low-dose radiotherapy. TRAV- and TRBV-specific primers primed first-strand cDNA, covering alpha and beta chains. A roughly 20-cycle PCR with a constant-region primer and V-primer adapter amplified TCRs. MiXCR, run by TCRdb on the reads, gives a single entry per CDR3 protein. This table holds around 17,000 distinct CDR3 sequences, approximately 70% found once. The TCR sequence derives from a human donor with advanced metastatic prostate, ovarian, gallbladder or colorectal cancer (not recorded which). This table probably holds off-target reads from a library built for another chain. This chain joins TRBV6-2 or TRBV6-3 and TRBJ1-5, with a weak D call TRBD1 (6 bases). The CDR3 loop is CASSRQVVGNQPQHF. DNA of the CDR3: TGTGCCAGCAGTAGACAGGTTGTGGGCAATCAGCCCCAGCATTTT.